These T cell receptor beta chains were read from a single sample in a study of blood T cell repertoires in COVID-19. Generated by immunoSEQ multiplex PCR, the TCRdb table keeps only in-frame clones and is missing some. The table records 230,000 or so clones, around 80% of them present only once. The specimen was peripheral blood. The origin of the receptors is a man between 40 and 49 years old with active or convalescent COVID-19. Both conserved end residues are part of each CDR3. D genes are given only for firm matches. Clone size appears in some rows only: once, few, many, or a class for an expanded clone.

DNA: TGTGCCAGCAGCTATCTGACCGGACAGAATAACTATGGCTACACCTTC
CDR3: CASSYLTGQNNYGYTF
D: -
J: TRBJ1-2
size: once
V: TRBV5-5

DNA: TGTGCCAGCTCACCACCGATGAGCGGAGACGGGGAGCTGTTTTTT
CDR3: CASSPPMSGDGELFF
D: -
J: TRBJ2-2
size: -
V: TRBV18

DNA: TGTGCCAGCAGTGACAGGAGGGGGCGCGGTGAAAAACTGTTTTTT
CDR3: CASSDRRGRGEKLFF
D: TRBD1
J: TRBJ1-4
size: -
V: TRBV2

DNA: TGTGCCAGCAGCCCCGGGACAGGGACTCTTTACTATGGCTACACCTTC
CDR3: CASSPGTGTLYYGYTF
D: TRBD1
J: TRBJ1-2
size: -
V: TRBV7-2

DNA: TGTGCCAGCAGTTTTGCGGGAGATACGCAGTATTTT
CDR3: CASSFAGDTQYF
D: -
J: TRBJ2-3
size: -
V: TRBV12-3/TRBV12-4

DNA: TGTGCCAGCAGCTTAGTGATTGTGGACAGCCGAGGAGGCTACACCTTC
CDR3: CASSLVIVDSRGGYTF
D: -
J: TRBJ1-2
size: -
V: TRBV7-9

DNA: TGTGCCAGCACCTACCCTGAACTGAACACTGAAGCTTTCTTT
CDR3: CASTYPELNTEAFF
D: -
J: TRBJ1-1
size: -
V: TRBV6-6

DNA: TGTGCCAGCAGCCCTAGTGGCACTAGCGGAGGGAGTCTCAATGAGCAGTTCTTC
CDR3: CASSPSGTSGGSLNEQFF
D: TRBD2
J: TRBJ2-1
size: -
V: TRBV7-2

DNA: TGCAGTGCTAGTGAGGAGAGACTCACTAGGGAGCAGTACTTC
CDR3: CSASEERLTREQYF
D: -
J: TRBJ2-7
size: -
V: TRBV20-1

DNA: TGTGCCAGCAGTTACCAGGGCGAGACCACAGATACGCAGTATTTT
CDR3: CASSYQGETTDTQYF
D: -
J: TRBJ2-3
size: -
V: TRBV6-5

DNA: TGTGCTAGTGGCCCGGGGGATAGCAATCAGCCCCAGCATTTT
CDR3: CASGPGDSNQPQHF
D: -
J: TRBJ1-5
size: -
V: TRBV12-5

DNA: TGTGCCAGCAGCTATCGAGGTGGGACAGGGGTCTACGAGCAGTACTTC
CDR3: CASSYRGGTGVYEQYF
D: TRBD1
J: TRBJ2-7
size: -
V: TRBV11-3

DNA: TGTGCCATAGGGGCTAGGAACACTGAAGCTTTCTTT
CDR3: CAIGARNTEAFF
D: -
J: TRBJ1-1
size: -
V: TRBV30

DNA: TGTGCCACCGCGAACACCGGGGAGCTGTTTTTT
CDR3: CATANTGELFF
D: -
J: TRBJ2-2
size: -
V: TRBV7-2

DNA: TGTGCCAGCACTTCCGGAGAGACCCAGTACTTC
CDR3: CASTSGETQYF
D: -
J: TRBJ2-5
size: -
V: TRBV7-9

DNA: TGTGCCTGGAGCCCTAGCGGGACCTACGAGCAGTACTTC
CDR3: CAWSPSGTYEQYF
D: TRBD2
J: TRBJ2-7
size: -
V: TRBV30

DNA: TGTGCCACCGCGGGGACAGTCTCCTACGAGCAGTACTTC
CDR3: CATAGTVSYEQYF
D: -
J: TRBJ2-7
size: -
V: TRBV24-1

DNA: TGTGCCATCAGCTATGCAGGGACTGGGGCCAACGTCCTGACTTTC
CDR3: CAISYAGTGANVLTF
D: -
J: TRBJ2-6
size: -
V: TRBV10-3

DNA: TGTGCCAGTAGTACGTATTACAATCAGCCCCAGCATTTT
CDR3: CASSTYYNQPQHF
D: -
J: TRBJ1-5
size: -
V: TRBV19

DNA: TGTGCCAGCAGCGTAGTAGGAAGAGGCCCCGAGACCCAGTACTTC
CDR3: CASSVVGRGPETQYF
D: -
J: TRBJ2-5
size: few
V: TRBV9

DNA: TGTGCCAGCAGCGTAGAGGGACTAGCGGGGGGAAGCACAGATACGCAGTATTTT
CDR3: CASSVEGLAGGSTDTQYF
D: TRBD2
J: TRBJ2-3
size: once
V: TRBV9

DNA: TGTGCCAGACGGGCGGGAGGGCAAGAGACCCAGTACTTC
CDR3: CARRAGGQETQYF
D: TRBD2
J: TRBJ2-5
size: -
V: TRBV19

DNA: TGCGCCAGCAGTGAGAGAATGGCGGGCAGCAATGAGCAGTTCTTC
CDR3: CASSERMAGSNEQFF
D: -
J: TRBJ2-1
size: -
V: TRBV10-1

DNA: TGTGCCAGCGGTGGGAGGTCCCAAGAGACCCAGTACTTC
CDR3: CASGGRSQETQYF
D: -
J: TRBJ2-5
size: -
V: TRBV2

DNA: TGTGCCAGCAGCGACCATCGGAGGGAGGATGAAAAACTGTTTTTT
CDR3: CASSDHRREDEKLFF
D: -
J: TRBJ1-4
size: -
V: TRBV11-3

DNA: TGTGCCAGCAGCTTAGCCGGGACAGGGGATTACGAGCAGTACTTC
CDR3: CASSLAGTGDYEQYF
D: TRBD1
J: TRBJ2-7
size: once
V: TRBV7-6

DNA: TGTGCCAGTAGTGAGCGACTAGTAGATACGCAGTATTTT
CDR3: CASSERLVDTQYF
D: -
J: TRBJ2-3
size: -
V: TRBV19

DNA: TGTGCCAGCAGCCAAGACAGAGGGGACAGGGCAGCATCACCCCTCCACTTT
CDR3: CASSQDRGDRAASPLHF
D: TRBD1
J: TRBJ1-6
size: few
V: TRBV4-2